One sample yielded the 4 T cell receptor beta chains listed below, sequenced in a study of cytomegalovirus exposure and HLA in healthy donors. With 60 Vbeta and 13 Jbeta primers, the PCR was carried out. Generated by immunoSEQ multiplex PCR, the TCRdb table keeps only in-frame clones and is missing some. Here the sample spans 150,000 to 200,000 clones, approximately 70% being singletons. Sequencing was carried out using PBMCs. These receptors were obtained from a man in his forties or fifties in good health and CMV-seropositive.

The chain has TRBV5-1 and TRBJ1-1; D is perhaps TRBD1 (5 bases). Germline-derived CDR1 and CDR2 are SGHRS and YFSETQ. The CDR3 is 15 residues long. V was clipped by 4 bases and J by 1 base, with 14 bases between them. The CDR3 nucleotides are TGCGCCAGCAGCGAGGACTGGGGGGGGAACACTGAAGCTTTCTTT. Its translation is CASSEDWGGNTEAFF. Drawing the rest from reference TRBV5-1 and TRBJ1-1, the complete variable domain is KAGVTQTPRYLIKTRGQQVTLSCSPISGHRSVSWYQQTPGQGLQFLFEYFSETQRNKGNFPGRFSGRQFSNSRSEMNVSTLELGDSALYLCASSEDWGGNTEAFFGQGTRLTVV.

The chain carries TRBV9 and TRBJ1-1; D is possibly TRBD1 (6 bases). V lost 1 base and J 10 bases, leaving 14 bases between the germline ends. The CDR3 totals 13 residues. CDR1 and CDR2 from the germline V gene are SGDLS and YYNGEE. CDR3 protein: CASSVRFQGRAFF. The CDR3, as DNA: TGTGCCAGCAGCGTAAGATTTCAGGGGAGAGCTTTCTTT. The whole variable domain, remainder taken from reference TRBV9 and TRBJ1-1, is DSGVTQTPKHLITATGQRVTLRCSPRSGDLSVYWYQQSLDQGLQFLIQYYNGEERAKGNILERFSAQQFPDLHSELNLSSLELGDSALYFCASSVRFQGRAFFGQGTRLTVV.

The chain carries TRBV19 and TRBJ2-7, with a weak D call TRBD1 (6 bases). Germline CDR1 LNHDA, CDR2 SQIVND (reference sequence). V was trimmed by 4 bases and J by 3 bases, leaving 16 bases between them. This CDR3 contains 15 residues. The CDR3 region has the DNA TGTGCCAGTAGTACCCGCTCAGGGACAAACTACGAGCAGTACTTC. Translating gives CASSTRSGTNYEQYF.

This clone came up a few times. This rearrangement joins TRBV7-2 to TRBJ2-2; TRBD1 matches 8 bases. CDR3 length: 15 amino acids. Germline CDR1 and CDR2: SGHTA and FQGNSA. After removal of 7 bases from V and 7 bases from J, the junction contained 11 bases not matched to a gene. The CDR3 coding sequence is TGTGCCAGCACCTTCGGGCAGGGGGCGGGCGGGGAGCTGTTTTTT. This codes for CASTFGQGAGGELFF.